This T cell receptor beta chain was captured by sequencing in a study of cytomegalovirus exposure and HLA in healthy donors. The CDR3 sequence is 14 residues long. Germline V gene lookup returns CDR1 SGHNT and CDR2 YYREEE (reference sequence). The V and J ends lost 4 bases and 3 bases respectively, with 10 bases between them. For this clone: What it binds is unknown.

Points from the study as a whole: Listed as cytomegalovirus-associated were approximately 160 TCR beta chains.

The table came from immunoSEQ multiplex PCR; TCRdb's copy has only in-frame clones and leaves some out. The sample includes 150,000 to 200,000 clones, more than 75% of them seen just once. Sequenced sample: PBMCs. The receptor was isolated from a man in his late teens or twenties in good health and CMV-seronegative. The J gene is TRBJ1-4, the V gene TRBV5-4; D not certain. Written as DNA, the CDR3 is TGTGCCAGCAGCCCCCAACGGTCTAATGAAAAACTGTTTTTT. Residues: CASSPQRSNEKLFF.